This entry concerns a single TCR beta chain. Its antigen remains unknown. The data derive from a study of a mutant IDH1 vaccine in newly diagnosed glioma. Trimming stripped 6 bases from V and 2 bases from J, with 12 bases between. In germline, CDR1 is LNHDA, CDR2 SQIVND (reference sequence). The CDR3 runs 14 residues. TCRdb's table, derived via immunoSEQ multiplex PCR, lists solely in-frame clones and lacks some. The sample includes over 50,000 clones, over 75% of them seen just once. Time point: week 47, end of study. Every single dose of the vaccine, 300 ug of mutant IDH1 20-mer peptide, came with topical imiquimod.

Specimen: PBMCs, collected from a glioma patient whose treatment included an IDH1 peptide vaccine. The V gene is TRBV19, the J gene TRBJ2-3; a possible D gene is TRBD2 (6 bases). The TCR sequence derives from a woman between 40 and 55 years old with glioma. Some clones in this sample may be carry-over from other donors' samples. This chain's CDR3 is CASRGRTNTDTQYF. The CDR3, as DNA: TGTGCCAGTAGGGGCAGGACTAACACAGATACGCAGTATTTT. The full variable domain, in which reference TRBV19 and TRBJ2-3 provide the parts outside the CDR3, is DGGITQSPKYLFRKEGQNVTLSCEQNLNHDAMYWYRQDPGQGLRLIYYSQIVNDFQKGDIAEGYSVSREKKESFPLTVTSAQKNPTAFYLCASRGRTNTDTQYFGPGTRLTVL.